A single sample is the source of the 5 T cell receptor beta chains below, sequenced in a study of graft-versus-host responses after intestinal transplantation. Sequencing was performed with immunoSEQ multiplex PCR; in TCRdb, only in-frame clones are kept and a portion is missing. The table lists 20,000 to 25,000 clones, just under 45% of them singletons. The authors plated about 200,000 CFSE-labeled responder cells with about 200,000 irradiated, violet-dye-labeled stimulator cells. The sequencing used alloreactive CD8+ T cells from a mixed lymphocyte reaction culture, collected before transplantation. The subset is: CFSE-low proliferating T cells sorted from roughly six-day pre-transplant mixed lymphocyte reaction (GvH or HvG direction). Receptors were obtained from a human patient who was an organ donor for intestinal transplantation.

This clone turned up a few times. The chain is built from TRBV7-2 and TRBJ2-2; 8 bases line up with TRBD2. Per germline, CDR1 SGHTA and CDR2 FQGNSA. Germline trimming cut 2 bases from V and 6 bases from J; bases unmatched to any gene: 5. The CDR3 is made up of 15 amino acids. The CDR3 DNA sequence: TGTGCCAGCAGCTTACCGGGACTAGGATCCGGGGAGCTGTTTTTT. Translating it yields CASSLPGLGSGELFF.

This clone was seen once. The V call is TRBV4-2, the J call TRBJ2-7, with 8 positions matching TRBD1. CDR3 length: 16 residues. V dropped 0 bases and J dropped 7; count of bases not matched to a gene: 11. Germline CDR1 and CDR2: LGHNA and YNFKEQ. Written as DNA, the CDR3 is TGTGCCAGCAGCCAAGATAACACAGGGGGGCTTTGGGAGCAGTACTTC. Amino acids: CASSQDNTGGLWEQYF.

The V call is TRBV13, the J call TRBJ2-5; D is unclear. Trimming shortened V by 0 bases and J by 5 bases, and 13 bases separated the two germline ends. The CDR3 extends over 15 amino acids. Per germline, CDR1 PRHDT and CDR2 FYEKMQ (reference sequence). CDR3 sequence: CASSLGLSLGETQYF. For the CDR3, the DNA is TGTGCCAGCAGCTTAGGCCTCTCGTTAGGCGAGACCCAGTACTTC.

In the case of this clone: The junction departs from the called germline gene at one end, perhaps through a read error. The chain is built from TRBV9 and TRBJ1-3; 7 bases match TRBD1. CDR1 is SGDLS and CDR2 is YYNGEE in the germline V gene. CDR3 length equals 15 residues. The DNA of the CDR3 is TGTGCCGGCAGCGCGGCCGGGACAGCTGGAAACACCATATATTTT. Translated: CAGSAAGTAGNTIYF.

This clone has more than one count but fewer than ten. This sequence joins TRBV27 and TRBJ1-5, with D perhaps TRBD1 (6 bases). This CDR3 has 15 residues. CDR1 and CDR2 from the germline V gene are MNHEY and SMNVEV (reference sequence). Trimming left V 2 bases short and J 6 bases short, with 14 bases between. The CDR3: CASSLISGESQPQHF. The CDR3 nucleotides read TGTGCCAGCAGTTTAATATCAGGGGAAAGTCAGCCCCAGCATTTT.